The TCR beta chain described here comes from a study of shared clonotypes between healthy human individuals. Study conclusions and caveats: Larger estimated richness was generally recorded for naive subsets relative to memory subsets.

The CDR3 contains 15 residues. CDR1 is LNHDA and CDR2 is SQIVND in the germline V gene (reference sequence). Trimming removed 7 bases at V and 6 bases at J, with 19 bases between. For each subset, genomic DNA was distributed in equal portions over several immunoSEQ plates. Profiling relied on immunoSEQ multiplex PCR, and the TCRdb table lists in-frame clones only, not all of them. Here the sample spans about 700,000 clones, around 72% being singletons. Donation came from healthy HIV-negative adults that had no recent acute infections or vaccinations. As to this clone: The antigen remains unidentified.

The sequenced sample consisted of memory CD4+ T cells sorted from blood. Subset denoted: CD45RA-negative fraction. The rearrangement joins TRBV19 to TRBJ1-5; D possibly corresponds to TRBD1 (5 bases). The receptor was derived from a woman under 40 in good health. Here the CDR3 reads CASTLGGHSGQPQHF. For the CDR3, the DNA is TGTGCCAGTACCCTGGGGGGTCATTCGGGTCAGCCCCAGCATTTT.